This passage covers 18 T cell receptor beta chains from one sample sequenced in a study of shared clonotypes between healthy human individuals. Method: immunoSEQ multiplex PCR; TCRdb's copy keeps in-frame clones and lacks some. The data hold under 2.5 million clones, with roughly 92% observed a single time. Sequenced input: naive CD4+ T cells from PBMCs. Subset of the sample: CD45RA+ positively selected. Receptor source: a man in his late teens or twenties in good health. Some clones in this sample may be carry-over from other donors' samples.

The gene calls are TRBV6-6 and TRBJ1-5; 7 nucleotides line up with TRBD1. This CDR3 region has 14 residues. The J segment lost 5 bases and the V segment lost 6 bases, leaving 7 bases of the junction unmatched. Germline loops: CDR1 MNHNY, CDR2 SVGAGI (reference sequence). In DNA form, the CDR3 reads TGTGCCAGCAGGAGGGACAGCAAGGATCAGCCCCAGCATTTT. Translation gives CASRRDSKDQPQHF.

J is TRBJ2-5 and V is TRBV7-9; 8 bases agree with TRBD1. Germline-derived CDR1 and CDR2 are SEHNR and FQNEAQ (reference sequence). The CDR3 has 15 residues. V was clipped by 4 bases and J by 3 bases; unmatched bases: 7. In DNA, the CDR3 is TGTGCCAGCAGCTCCAGCAGGGGGCGGAAAGAGACCCAGTACTTC. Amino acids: CASSSSRGRKETQYF.

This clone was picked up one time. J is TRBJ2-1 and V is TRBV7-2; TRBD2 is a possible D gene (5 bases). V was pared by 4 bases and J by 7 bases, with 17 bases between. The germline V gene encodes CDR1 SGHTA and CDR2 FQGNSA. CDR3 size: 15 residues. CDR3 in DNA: TGTGCCAGCAGCTCTGCGGGCTCAAGGATGAATGAGCAGTTCTTC. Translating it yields CASSSAGSRMNEQFF.

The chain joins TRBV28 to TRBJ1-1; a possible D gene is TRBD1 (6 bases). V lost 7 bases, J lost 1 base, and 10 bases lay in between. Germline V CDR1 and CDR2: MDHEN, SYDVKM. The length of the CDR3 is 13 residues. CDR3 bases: TGTGCCAGCACCCTACAGGGGAACACTGAAGCTTTCTTT. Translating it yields CASTLQGNTEAFF. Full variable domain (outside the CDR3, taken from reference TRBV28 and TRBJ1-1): DVKVTQSSRYLVKRTGEKVFLECVQDMDHENMFWYRQDPGLGLRLIYFSYDVKMKEKGDIPEGYSVSREKKERFSLILESASTNQTSMYLCASTLQGNTEAFFGQGTRLTVV.

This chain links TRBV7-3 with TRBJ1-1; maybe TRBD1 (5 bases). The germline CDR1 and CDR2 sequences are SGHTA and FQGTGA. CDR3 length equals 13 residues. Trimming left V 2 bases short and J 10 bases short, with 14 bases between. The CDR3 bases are TGTGCCAGCAGCTTATTGAGCGGGGGGTCAGCTTTCTTT. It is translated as CASSLLSGGSAFF.

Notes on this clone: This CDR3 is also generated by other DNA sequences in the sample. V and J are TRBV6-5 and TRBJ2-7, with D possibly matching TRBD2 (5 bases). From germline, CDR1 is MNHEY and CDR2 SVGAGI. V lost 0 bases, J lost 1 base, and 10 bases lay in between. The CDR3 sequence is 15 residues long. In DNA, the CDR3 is TGTGCCAGCAGTTACTCCCTAGCAGGTTCCTACGAGCAGTACTTC. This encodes CASSYSLAGSYEQYF.

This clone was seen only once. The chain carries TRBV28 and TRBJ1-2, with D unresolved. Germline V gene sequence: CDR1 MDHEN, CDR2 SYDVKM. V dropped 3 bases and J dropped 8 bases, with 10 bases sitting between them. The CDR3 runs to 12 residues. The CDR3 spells CASSFRASGYTF. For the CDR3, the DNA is TGTGCCAGCAGTTTTAGGGCCTCCGGCTACACCTTC.

The CDR3 DNA is TGTGCCAGCAGTTTCCAGGGGGCCCTTAACTACGAGCAGTACTTC. Translated: CASSFQGALNYEQYF. The rearrangement links TRBV28 to TRBJ2-7, with 8 bases identical to TRBD1. With 3 bases clipped from V and 3 bases from J, the junction kept 7 bases outside the gene matches. Germline V gene data show CDR1 as MDHEN and CDR2 as SYDVKM. The CDR3 contains 15 residues.

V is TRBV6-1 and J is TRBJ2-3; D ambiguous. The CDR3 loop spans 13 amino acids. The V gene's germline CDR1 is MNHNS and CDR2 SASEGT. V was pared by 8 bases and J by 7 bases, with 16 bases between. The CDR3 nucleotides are TGTGCCAGCCGGTTAGACCCACCTAATACGCAGTATTTT. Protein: CASRLDPPNTQYF.

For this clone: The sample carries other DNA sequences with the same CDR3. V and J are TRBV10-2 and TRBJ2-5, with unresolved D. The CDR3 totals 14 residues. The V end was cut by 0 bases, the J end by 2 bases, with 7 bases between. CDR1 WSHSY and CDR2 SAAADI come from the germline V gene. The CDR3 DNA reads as TGCGCCAGCAGTGAGTCCGGTGGACAAGAGACCCAGTACTTC. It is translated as CASSESGGQETQYF.

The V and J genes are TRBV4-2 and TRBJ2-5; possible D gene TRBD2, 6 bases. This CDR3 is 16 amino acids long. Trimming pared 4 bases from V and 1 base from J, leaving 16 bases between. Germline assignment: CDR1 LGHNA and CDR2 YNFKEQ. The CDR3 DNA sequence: TGTGCCAGCAGCCTTTCGACTAGTGGGGGCCAAGAGACCCAGTACTTC. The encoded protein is CASSLSTSGGQETQYF.

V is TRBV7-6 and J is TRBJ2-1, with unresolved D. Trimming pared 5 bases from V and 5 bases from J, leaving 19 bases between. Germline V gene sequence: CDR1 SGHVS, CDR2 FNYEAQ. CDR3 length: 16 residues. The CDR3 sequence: CASSHNRAGLDNEQFF. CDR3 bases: TGTGCCAGCAGCCACAATCGGGCCGGTCTGGACAATGAGCAGTTCTTC.

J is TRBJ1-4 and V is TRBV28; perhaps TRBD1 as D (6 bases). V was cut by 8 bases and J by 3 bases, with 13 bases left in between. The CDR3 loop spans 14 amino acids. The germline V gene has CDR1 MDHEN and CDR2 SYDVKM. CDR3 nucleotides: TGTGCCAGCCTAGACACAGGGTCTAATGAAAAACTGTTTTTT. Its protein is CASLDTGSNEKLFF.

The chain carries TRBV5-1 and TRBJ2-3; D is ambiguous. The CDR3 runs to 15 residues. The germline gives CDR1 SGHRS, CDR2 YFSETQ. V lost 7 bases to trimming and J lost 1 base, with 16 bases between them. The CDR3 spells CASAVVEHRTDTQYF. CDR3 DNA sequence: TGCGCCAGCGCCGTCGTGGAACATCGCACAGATACGCAGTATTTT.

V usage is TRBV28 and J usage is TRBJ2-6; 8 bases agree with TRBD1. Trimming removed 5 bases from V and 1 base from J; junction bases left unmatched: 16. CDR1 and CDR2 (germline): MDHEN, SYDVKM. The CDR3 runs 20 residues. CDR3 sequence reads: CASSTPTGALTLSGANVLTF. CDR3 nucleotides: TGTGCCAGCAGTACTCCGACAGGGGCACTCACTCTGTCTGGGGCCAACGTCCTGACTTTC.

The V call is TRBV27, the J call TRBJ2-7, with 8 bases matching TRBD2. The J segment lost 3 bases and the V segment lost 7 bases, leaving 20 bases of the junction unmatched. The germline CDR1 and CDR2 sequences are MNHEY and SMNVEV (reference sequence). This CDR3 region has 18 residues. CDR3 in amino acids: CASNPSAGGRDTLYEQYF. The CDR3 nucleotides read TGTGCCAGCAACCCCTCGGCGGGGGGCCGTGATACCCTCTACGAGCAGTACTTC.

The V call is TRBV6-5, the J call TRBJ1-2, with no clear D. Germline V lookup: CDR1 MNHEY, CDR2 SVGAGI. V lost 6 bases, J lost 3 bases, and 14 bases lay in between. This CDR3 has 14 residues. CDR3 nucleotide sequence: TGTGCCAGCAGCCACCGGGCTGAGGACTATGGCTACACCTTC. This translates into CASSHRAEDYGYTF.

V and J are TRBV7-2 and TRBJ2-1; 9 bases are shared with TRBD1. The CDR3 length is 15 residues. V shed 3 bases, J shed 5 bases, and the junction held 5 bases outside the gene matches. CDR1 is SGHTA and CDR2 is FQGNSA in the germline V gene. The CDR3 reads CASSLIRTGDNEQFF. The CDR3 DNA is TGTGCCAGCAGCTTGATCCGGACAGGGGACAATGAGCAGTTCTTC.